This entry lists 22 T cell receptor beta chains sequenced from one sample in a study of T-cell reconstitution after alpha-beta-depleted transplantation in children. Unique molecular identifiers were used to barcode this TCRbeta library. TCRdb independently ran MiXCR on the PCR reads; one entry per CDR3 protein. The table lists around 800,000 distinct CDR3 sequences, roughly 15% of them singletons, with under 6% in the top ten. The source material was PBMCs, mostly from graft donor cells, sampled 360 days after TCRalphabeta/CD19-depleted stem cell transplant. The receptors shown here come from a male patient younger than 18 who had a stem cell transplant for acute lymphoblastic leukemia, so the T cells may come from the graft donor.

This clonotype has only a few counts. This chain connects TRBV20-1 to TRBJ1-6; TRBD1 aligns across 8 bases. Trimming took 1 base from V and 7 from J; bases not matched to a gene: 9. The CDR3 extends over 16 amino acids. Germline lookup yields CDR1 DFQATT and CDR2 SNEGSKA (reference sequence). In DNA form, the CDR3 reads TGCAGTGCTAGAGGCAATCAGGGGGCCAACAATTCACCCCTCCACTTT. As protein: CSARGNQGANNSPLHF.

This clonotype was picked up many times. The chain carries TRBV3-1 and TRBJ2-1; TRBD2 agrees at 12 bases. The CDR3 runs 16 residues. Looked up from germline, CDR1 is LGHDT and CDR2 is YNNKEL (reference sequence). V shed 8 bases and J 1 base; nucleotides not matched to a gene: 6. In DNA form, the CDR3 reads TGTGCCAGCCAACGGCTAGCGGGAGGGTCCTACAATGAGCAGTTCTTC. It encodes CASQRLAGGSYNEQFF.

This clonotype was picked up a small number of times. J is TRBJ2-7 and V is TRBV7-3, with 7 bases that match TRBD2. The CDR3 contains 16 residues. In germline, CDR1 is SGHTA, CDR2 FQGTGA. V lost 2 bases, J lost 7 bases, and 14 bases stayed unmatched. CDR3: CASSLQPSAGADEQYF. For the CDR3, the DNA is TGTGCCAGCAGCTTACAACCTAGTGCGGGAGCTGATGAGCAGTACTTC.

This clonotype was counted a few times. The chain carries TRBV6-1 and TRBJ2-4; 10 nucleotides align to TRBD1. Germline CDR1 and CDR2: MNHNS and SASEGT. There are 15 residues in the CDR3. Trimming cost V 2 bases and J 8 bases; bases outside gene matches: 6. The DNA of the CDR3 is TGTGCCAGCAGTGAAAAGGGGACAGGGGTTGACATTCAGTACTTC. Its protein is CASSEKGTGVDIQYF.

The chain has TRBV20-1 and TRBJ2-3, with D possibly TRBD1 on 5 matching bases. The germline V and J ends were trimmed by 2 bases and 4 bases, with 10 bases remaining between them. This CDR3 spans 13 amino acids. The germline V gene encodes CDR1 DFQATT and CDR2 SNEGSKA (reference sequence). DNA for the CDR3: TGCAGTGCTAGACGGCAGGGCCCAGATACGCAGTATTTT. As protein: CSARRQGPDTQYF.

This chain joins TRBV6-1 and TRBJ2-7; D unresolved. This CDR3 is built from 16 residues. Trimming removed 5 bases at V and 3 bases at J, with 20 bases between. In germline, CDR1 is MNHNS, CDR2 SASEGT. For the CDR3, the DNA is TGTGCCAGCAGTCAAACTCTTGGGATAATGGGCTACGAGCAGTACTTC. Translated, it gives CASSQTLGIMGYEQYF.

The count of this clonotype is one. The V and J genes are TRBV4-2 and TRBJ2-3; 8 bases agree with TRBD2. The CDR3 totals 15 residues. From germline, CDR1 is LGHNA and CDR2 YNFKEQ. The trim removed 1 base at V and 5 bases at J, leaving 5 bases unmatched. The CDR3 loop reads CASSQVSGSGDTQYF. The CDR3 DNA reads TGTGCCAGCAGCCAAGTAAGCGGGAGTGGAGATACGCAGTATTTT.

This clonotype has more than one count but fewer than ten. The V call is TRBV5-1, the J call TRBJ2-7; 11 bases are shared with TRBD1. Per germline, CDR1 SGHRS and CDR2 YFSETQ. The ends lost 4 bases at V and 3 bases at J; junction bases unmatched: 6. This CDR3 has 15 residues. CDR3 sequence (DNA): TGCGCCAGCAGCAGAGGACAGGGGGCATACTACGAGCAGTACTTC. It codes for CASSRGQGAYYEQYF.

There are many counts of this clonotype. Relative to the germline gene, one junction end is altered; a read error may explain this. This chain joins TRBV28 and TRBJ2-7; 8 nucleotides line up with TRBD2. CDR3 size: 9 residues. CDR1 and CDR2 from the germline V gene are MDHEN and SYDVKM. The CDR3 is CASGFSGDF. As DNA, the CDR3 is TGTGCCAGCGGGTTTAGCGGGGATTTC.

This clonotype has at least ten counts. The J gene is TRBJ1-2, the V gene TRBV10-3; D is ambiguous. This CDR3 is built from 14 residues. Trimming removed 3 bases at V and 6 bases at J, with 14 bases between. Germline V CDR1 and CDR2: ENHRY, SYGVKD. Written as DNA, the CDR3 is TGTGCCATCAGTGACCCAAGGAGTCTCCATGGCTACACCTTC. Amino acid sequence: CAISDPRSLHGYTF.

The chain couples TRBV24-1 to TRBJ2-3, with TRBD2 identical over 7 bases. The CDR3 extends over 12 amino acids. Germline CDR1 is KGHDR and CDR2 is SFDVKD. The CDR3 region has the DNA TGTGCGACCGGGGGGTCCACAGATACGCAGTATTTT. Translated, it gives CATGGSTDTQYF.

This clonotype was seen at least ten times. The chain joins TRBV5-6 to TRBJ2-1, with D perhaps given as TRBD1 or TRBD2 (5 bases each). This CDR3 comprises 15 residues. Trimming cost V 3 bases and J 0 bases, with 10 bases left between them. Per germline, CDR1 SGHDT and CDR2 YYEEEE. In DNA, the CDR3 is TGTGCCAGCAGCTCAGAGGGGAGCTCCTACAATGAGCAGTTCTTC. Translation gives CASSSEGSSYNEQFF.

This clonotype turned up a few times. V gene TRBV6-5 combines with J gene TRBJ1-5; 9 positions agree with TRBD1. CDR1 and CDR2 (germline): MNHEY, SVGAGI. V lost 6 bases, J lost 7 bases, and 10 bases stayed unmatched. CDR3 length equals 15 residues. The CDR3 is CASRGGTGNLQPQHF. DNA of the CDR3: TGTGCCAGCAGGGGCGGGACAGGGAATTTACAGCCCCAGCATTTT.

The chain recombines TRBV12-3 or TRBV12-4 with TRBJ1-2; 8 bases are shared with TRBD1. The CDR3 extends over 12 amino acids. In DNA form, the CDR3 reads TGTGCGAGCCAGACAGGGGTGTATGGCTACACCTTC. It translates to CASQTGVYGYTF.

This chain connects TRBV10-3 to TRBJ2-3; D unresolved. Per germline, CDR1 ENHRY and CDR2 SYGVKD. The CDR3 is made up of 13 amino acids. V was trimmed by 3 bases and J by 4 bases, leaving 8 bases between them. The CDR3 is CAISERPADTQYF. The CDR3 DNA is TGTGCCATCAGTGAACGGCCGGCAGATACGCAGTATTTT.

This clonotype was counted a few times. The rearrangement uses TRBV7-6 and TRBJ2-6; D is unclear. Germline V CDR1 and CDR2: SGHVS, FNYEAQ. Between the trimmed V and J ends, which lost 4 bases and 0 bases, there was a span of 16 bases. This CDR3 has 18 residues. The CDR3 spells CASSSPYTLNSGANVLTF. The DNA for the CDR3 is TGTGCCAGCAGCTCGCCGTATACCCTCAACTCTGGGGCCAACGTCCTGACTTTC.

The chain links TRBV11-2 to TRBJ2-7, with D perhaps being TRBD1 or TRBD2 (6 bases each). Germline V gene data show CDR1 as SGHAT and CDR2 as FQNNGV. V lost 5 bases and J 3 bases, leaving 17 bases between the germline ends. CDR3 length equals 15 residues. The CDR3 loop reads CASSSERAGVYEQYF. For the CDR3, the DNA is TGTGCCAGCAGCAGCGAGCGGGCAGGGGTCTACGAGCAGTACTTC.

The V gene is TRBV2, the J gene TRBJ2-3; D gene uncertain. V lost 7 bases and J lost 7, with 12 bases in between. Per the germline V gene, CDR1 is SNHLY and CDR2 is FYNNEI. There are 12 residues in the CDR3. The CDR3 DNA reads TGTGCCAGCACGCTGGTCCGGCATACGCAGTATTTT. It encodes CASTLVRHTQYF.

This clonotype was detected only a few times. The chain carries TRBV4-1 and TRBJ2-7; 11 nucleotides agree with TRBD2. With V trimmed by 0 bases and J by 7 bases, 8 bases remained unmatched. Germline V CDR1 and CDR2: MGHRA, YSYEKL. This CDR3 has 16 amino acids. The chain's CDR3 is CASSQDILAGGLEQYF. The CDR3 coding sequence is TGCGCCAGCAGCCAAGATATCCTAGCGGGAGGTCTTGAGCAGTACTTC.

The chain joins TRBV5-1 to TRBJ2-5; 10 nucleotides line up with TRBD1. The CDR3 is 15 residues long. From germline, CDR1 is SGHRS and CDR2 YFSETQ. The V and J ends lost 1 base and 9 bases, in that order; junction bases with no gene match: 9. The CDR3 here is CASSLFGTGEQAQYF. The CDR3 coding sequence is TGCGCCAGCAGCTTGTTTGGGACAGGGGAGCAGGCCCAGTACTTC.

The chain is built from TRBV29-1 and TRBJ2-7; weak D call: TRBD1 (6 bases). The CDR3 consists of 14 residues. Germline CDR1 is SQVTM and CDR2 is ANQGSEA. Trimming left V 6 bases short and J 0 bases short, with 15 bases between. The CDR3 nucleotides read TGCAGCGTCTCCGGGACAACCCTCTCCTACGAGCAGTACTTC. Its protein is CSVSGTTLSYEQYF.

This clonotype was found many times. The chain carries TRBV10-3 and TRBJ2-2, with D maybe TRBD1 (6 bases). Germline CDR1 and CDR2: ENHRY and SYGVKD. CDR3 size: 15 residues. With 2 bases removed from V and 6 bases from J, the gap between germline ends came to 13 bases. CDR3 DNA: TGTGCCATCAGTGAGGTTACAGGGAGTGCCGGGGAGCTGTTTTTT. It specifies CAISEVTGSAGELFF.